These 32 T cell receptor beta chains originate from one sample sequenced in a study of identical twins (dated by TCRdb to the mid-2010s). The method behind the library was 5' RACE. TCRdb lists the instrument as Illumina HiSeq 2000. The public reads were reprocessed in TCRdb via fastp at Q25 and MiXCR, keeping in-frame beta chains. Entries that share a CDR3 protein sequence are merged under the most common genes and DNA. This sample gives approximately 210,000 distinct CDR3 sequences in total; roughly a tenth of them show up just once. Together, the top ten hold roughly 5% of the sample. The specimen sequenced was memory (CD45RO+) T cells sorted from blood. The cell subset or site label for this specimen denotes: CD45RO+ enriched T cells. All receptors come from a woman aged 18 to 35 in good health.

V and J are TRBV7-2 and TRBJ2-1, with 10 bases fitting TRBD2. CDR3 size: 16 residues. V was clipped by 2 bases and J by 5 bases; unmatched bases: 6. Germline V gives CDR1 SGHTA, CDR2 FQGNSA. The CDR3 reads CASSLFSGGTHNEQFF. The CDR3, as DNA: TGTGCCAGCAGCTTATTTAGCGGGGGGACGCACAATGAGCAGTTCTTC.

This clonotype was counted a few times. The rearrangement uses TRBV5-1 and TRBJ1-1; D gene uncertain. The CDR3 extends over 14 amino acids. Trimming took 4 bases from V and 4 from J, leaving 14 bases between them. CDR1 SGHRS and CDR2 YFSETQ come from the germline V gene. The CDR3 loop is CASSPGSGSTEAFF. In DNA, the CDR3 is TGCGCCAGCAGCCCGGGGAGCGGCAGCACTGAAGCTTTCTTT.

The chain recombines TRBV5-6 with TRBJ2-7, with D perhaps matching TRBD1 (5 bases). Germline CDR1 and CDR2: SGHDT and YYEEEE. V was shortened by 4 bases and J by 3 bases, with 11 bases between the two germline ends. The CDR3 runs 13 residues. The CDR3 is CASSLDSLYEQYF. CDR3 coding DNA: TGTGCCAGCAGCCTCGACAGTCTCTACGAGCAGTACTTC.

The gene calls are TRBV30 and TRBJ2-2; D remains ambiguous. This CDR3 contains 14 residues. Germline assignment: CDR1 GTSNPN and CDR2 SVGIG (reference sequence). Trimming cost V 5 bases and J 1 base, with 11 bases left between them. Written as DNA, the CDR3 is TGTGCCTGGCGGGTCCGTGGGAACACCGGGGAGCTGTTTTTT. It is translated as CAWRVRGNTGELFF.

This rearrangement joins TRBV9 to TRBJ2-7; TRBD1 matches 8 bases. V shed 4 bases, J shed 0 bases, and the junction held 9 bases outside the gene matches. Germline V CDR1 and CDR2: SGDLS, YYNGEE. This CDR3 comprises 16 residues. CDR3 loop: CASSPLEGQDSYEQYF. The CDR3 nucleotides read TGTGCCAGCAGCCCCCTCGAGGGACAGGACTCCTACGAGCAGTACTTC.

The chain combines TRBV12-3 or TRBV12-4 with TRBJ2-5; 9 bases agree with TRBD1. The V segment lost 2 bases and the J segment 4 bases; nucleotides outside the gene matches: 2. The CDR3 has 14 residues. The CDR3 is CASSLNRGPETQYF. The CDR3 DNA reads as TGTGCCAGCAGTTTAAACAGGGGGCCAGAGACCCAGTACTTC.

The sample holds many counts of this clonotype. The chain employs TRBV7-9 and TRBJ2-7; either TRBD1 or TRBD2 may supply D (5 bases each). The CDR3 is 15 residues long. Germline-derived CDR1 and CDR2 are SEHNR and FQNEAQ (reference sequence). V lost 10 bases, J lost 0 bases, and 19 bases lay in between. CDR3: CAIPGRQSSSYEQYF. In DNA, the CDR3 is TGTGCCATCCCAGGGAGACAGTCGAGCTCCTACGAGCAGTACTTC.

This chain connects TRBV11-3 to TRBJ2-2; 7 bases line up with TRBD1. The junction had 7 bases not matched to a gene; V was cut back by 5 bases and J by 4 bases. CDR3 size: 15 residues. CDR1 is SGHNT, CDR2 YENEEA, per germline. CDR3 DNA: TGTGCCAGCAGCCCCAGGGGGTCGAGCACCGGGGAGCTGTTTTTT. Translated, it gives CASSPRGSSTGELFF.

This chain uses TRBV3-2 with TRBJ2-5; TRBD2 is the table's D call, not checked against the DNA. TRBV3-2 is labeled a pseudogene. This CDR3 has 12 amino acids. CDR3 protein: CASSPEAGTQYF. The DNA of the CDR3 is TGTGCCAGCAGCCCCGAGGCGGGGACCCAGTACTTC.

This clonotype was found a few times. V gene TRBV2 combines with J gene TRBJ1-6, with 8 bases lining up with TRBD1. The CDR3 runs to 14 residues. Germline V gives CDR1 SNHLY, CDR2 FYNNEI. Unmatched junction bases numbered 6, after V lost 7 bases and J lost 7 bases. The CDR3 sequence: CASTLGQGNSPLHF. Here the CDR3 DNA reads TGTGCCAGCACTTTAGGACAGGGCAATTCACCCCTCCACTTT.

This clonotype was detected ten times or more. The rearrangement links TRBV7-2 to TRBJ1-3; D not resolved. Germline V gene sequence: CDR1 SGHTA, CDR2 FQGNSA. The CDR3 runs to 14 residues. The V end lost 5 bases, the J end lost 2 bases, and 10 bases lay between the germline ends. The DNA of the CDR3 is TGTGCCAGCAGCAGTTCAAGTCCTGGAAACACCATATATTTT. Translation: CASSSSSPGNTIYF.

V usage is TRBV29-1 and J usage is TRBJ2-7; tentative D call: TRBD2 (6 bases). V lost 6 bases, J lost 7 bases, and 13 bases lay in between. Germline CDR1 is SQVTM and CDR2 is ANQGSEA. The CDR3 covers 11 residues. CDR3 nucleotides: TGCAGCGTGGGAGACGCGGGGGAGCAGTACTTC. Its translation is CSVGDAGEQYF.

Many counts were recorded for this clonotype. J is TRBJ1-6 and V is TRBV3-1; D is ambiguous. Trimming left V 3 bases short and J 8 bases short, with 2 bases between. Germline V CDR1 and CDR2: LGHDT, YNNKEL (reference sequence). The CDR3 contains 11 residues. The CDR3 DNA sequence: TGTGCCAGCAGCCAGGATTCACCCCTCCACTTT. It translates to CASSQDSPLHF.

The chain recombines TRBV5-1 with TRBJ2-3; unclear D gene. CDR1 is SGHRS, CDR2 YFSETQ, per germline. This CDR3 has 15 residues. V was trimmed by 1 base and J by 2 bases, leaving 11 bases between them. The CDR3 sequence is CASSLLMTDTDTQYF. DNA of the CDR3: TGCGCCAGCAGCTTGCTTATGACCGACACAGATACGCAGTATTTT.

The CDR3 region is CASSVARQNGELFF. The CDR3 DNA sequence: TGTGCCAGCAGCGTAGCCCGGCAGAACGGGGAGCTGTTTTTT. This rearrangement joins TRBV9 to TRBJ2-2; D remains ambiguous. Germline values: CDR1 SGDLS, CDR2 YYNGEE. The V gene lost 0 bases and the J gene lost 7 bases, with 10 bases spanning the gap. The CDR3 is made up of 14 amino acids.

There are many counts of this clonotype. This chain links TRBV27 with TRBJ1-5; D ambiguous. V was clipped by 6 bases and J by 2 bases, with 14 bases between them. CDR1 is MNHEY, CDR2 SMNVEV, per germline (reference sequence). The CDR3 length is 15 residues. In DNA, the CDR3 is TGTGCCAGCAGACCTGGTGCGCTAGGCAATCAGCCCCAGCATTTT. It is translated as CASRPGALGNQPQHF.

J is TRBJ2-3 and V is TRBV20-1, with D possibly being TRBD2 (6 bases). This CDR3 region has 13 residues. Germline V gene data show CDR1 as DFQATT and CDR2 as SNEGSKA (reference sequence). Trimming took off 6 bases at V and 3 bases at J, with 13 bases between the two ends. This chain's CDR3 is CSALGGMTDTQYF. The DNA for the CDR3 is TGCAGTGCCCTCGGCGGGATGACAGATACGCAGTATTTT.

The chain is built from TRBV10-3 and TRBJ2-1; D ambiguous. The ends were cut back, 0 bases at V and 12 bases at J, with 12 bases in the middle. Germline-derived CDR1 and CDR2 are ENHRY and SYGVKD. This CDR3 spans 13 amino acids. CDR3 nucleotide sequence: TGTGCCATCAGTGAGTCCCCACGGGTGGGGCAGTTCTTC. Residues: CAISESPRVGQFF.

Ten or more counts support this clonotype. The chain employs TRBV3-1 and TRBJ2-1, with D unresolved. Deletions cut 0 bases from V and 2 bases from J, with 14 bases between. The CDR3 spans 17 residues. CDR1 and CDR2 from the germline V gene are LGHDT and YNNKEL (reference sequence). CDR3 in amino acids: CASSQDLPAGPYNEQFF. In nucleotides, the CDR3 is TGTGCCAGCAGCCAAGATCTCCCTGCTGGCCCCTACAATGAGCAGTTCTTC.

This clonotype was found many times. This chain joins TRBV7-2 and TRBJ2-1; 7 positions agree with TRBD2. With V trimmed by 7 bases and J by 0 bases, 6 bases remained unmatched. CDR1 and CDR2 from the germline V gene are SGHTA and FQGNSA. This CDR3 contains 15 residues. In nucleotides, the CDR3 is TGTGCCAGCATTCTAGCGGTGAGCTCCTACAATGAGCAGTTCTTC. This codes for CASILAVSSYNEQFF.

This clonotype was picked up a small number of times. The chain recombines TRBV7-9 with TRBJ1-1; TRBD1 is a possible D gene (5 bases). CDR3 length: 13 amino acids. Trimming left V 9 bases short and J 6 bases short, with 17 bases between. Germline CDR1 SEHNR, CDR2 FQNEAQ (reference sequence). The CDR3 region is CASLGRGEPEAFF. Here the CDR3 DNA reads TGTGCCAGTCTGGGCCGGGGCGAACCTGAAGCTTTCTTT.

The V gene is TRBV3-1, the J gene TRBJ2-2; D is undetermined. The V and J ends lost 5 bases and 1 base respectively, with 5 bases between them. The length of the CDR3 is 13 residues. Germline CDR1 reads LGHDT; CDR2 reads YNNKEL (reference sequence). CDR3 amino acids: CASSAQNTGELFF. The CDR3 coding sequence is TGTGCCAGCAGCGCCCAGAACACCGGGGAGCTGTTTTTT.

This CDR3 reads CSARVPTRDRGPDTQYF. In DNA form, the CDR3 reads TGCAGTGCTAGAGTCCCAACGAGGGACAGGGGGCCAGATACGCAGTATTTT. The chain carries TRBV20-1 and TRBJ2-3; 12 positions match TRBD1. The CDR3 is 17 amino acids. Germline V gives CDR1 DFQATT, CDR2 SNEGSKA (reference sequence). With 1 base clipped from V and 4 bases from J, the junction kept 9 bases outside the gene matches.

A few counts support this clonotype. CDR3 in DNA: TGTGCCAGCAGCTTAGTATCCCCTCTCCCTTGGGGCTACACCTTC. Translating gives CASSLVSPLPWGYTF. This rearrangement joins TRBV7-2 to TRBJ1-2; D gene uncertain. Trimming left V 1 base short and J 8 bases short, with 17 bases between. The CDR3 has 15 residues. Germline V gene sequence: CDR1 SGHTA, CDR2 FQGNSA.

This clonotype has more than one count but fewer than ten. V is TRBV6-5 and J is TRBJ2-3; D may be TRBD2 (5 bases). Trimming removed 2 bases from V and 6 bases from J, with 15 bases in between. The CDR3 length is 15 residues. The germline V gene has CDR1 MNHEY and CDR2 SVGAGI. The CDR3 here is CASSYTSREWDTQYF. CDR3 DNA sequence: TGTGCCAGCAGTTACACCTCGAGGGAGTGGGATACGCAGTATTTT.

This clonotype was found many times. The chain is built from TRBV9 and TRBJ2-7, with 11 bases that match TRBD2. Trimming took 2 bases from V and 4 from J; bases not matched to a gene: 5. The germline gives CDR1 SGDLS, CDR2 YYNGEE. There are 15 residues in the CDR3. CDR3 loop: CASSVGSGGGYEQYF. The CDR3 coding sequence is TGTGCCAGCAGCGTGGGTAGCGGGGGGGGGTACGAGCAGTACTTC.

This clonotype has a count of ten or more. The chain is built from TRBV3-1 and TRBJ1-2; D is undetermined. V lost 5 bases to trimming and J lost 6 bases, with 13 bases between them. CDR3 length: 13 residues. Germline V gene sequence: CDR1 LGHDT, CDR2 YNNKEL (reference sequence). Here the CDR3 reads CASSSPGFNGYTF. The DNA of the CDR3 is TGTGCCAGCAGCTCCCCCGGGTTCAATGGCTACACCTTC. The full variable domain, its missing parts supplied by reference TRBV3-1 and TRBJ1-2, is DTAVSQTPKYLVTQMGNDKSIKCEQNLGHDTMYWYKQDSKKFLKIMFSYNNKELIINETVPNRFSPKSPDKAHLNLHINSLELGDSAVYFCASSSPGFNGYTFGSGTRLTVV.

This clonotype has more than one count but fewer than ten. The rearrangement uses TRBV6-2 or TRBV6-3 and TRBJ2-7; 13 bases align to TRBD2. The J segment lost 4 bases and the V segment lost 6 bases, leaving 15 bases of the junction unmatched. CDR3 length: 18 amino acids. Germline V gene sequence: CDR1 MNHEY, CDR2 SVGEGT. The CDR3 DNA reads TGTGCCAGCAGCCTTAGGACTAGCGGGAGTTCGGTTATATACGAGCAGTACTTC. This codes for CASSLRTSGSSVIYEQYF.

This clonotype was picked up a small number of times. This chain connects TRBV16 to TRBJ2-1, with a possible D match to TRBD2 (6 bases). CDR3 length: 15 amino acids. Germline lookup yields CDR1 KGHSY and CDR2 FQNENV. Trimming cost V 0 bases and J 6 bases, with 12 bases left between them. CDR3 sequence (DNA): TGTGCCAGCAGCCAATCGCGGGGTCAAGTCAATGAGCAGTTCTTC. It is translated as CASSQSRGQVNEQFF.

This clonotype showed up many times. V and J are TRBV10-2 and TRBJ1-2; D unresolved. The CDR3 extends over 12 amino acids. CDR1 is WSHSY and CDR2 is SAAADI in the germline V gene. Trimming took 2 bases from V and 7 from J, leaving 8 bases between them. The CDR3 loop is CASSEDWAGYTF. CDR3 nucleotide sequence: TGCGCCAGCAGTGAGGATTGGGCTGGCTACACCTTC.

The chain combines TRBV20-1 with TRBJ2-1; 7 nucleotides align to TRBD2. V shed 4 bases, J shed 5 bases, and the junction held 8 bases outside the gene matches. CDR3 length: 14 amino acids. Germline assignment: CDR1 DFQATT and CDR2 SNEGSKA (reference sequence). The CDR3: CSAITGLSNNEQFF. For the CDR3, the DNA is TGCAGTGCTATTACGGGACTATCAAACAATGAGCAGTTCTTC.

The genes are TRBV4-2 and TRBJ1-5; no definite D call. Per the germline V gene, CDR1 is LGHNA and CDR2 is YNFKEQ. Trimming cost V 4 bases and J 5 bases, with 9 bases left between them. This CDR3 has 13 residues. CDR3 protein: CASSPGSHQPQHF. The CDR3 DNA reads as TGTGCCAGCAGCCCAGGCAGTCATCAGCCCCAGCATTTT.